These 21 T cell receptor beta chains share one sample of origin, sequenced in a study of cytomegalovirus exposure and HLA in healthy donors. The PCR employed 60 Vbeta primers together with 13 Jbeta primers. Sequenced by immunoSEQ multiplex PCR; TCRdb stores in-frame clones only, minus some. The sample carries about 120,000 clones, about three quarters recorded once. Input material: PBMCs. The receptors were sampled from a woman in her thirties or forties in good health and CMV-seropositive.

CDR3 residues: CASSRLAANNEQFF. CDR3 coding DNA: TGTGCCAGCTCCCGGCTAGCGGCTAACAATGAGCAGTTCTTC. J is TRBJ2-1 and V is TRBV9, with TRBD2 identical over 7 bases. V trimming: 7 bases; J trimming: 5 bases; junction bases outside the gene matches: 9. Germline-derived CDR1 and CDR2 are SGDLS and YYNGEE. The length of the CDR3 is 14 residues.

This chain connects TRBV2 to TRBJ1-2; 8 bases align to TRBD1. The CDR3 runs 14 residues. V lost 7 bases and J lost 0; bases outside the gene matches: 4. Per germline, CDR1 SNHLY and CDR2 FYNNEI. The CDR3 reads CASTAGGANYGYTF. The CDR3 nucleotides read TGTGCCAGCACTGCAGGGGGCGCTAACTATGGCTACACCTTC. Using reference TRBV2 and TRBJ1-2 for the parts outside the CDR3, the full variable domain is EPEVTQTPSHQVTQMGQEVILRCVPISNHLYFYWYRQILGQKVEFLVSFYNNEISEKSEIFDDQFSVERPDGSNFTLKIRSTKLEDSAMYFCASTAGGANYGYTFGSGTRLTVV.

This rearrangement joins TRBV27 to TRBJ2-2, with TRBD1 matching over 10 bases. V was clipped by 8 bases and J by 8 bases; unmatched bases: 5. The CDR3 runs 13 residues. Germline CDR1 is MNHEY and CDR2 is SMNVEV (reference sequence). This CDR3 reads CASQGQGQGELFF. The DNA for the CDR3 is TGTGCCAGCCAGGGACAGGGGCAAGGGGAGCTGTTTTTT.

The table lists this clone with a few counts. The chain links TRBV5-1 to TRBJ1-2; D call uncertain. Germline values: CDR1 SGHRS, CDR2 YFSETQ. V was trimmed by 4 bases and J by 4 bases, leaving 8 bases between them. This CDR3 region has 12 residues. CDR3 nucleotides: TGCGCCAGCAGCGGAACTACCTATGGCTACACCTTC. It translates to CASSGTTYGYTF.

This clone has just one count. This chain joins TRBV19 and TRBJ1-2; possibly TRBD1 for D (6 bases). The CDR3 extends over 15 amino acids. V was cut by 3 bases and J by 7 bases, with 18 bases left in between. CDR1 LNHDA and CDR2 SQIVND come from the germline V gene (reference sequence). The CDR3 DNA is TGTGCCAGTAGTATTGGCCCCCGGGGGGCGGGTGGCTACACCTTC. Translating it yields CASSIGPRGAGGYTF.

The chain recombines TRBV5-1 with TRBJ2-4, with 10 bases that match TRBD1. Trimming removed 4 bases from V and 7 bases from J; junction bases left unmatched: 11. The CDR3 loop spans 16 amino acids. Germline V gene lookup returns CDR1 SGHRS and CDR2 YFSETQ. In DNA form, the CDR3 reads TGCGCCAGCAGCCAGGCCCCGGGACAGGGGTTTAACATTCAGTACTTC. It encodes CASSQAPGQGFNIQYF.

This sequence joins TRBV4-2 and TRBJ2-1, with D possibly matching TRBD2 (5 bases). V lost 6 bases and J 0 bases, leaving 12 bases between the germline ends. The CDR3 runs to 15 residues. Germline assignment: CDR1 LGHNA and CDR2 YNFKEQ. CDR3 in DNA: TGTGCCAGCAGACCTCCGGGGAGCTCCTACAATGAGCAGTTCTTC. Its protein product is CASRPPGSSYNEQFF.

This rearrangement joins TRBV15 to TRBJ2-5; TRBD1 aligns across 8 bases. Losses at the gene ends were 5 bases for V and 2 bases for J; bases not matched to a gene: 10. Germline V lookup: CDR1 LNHNV, CDR2 YYDKDF (reference sequence). This CDR3 is built from 16 residues. The CDR3 nucleotides are TGTGCCACCAGCGTGTCCGGGACAGGCAATCAAGAGACCCAGTACTTC. Residues: CATSVSGTGNQETQYF.

The rearrangement joins TRBV2 to TRBJ1-1; 8 bases are a match to TRBD1. The CDR3 is 16 amino acids. Per germline, CDR1 SNHLY and CDR2 FYNNEI. V was pared by 7 bases and J by 1 base, with 11 bases of the junction left unmatched. CDR3 protein: CASTPYRGLKNTEAFF. The CDR3 nucleotides read TGTGCCAGCACCCCCTACAGGGGGTTAAAGAACACTGAAGCTTTCTTT.

This clone was counted a single time. In DNA form, the CDR3 reads TGTGCCAGCTCGAATCCGGCAGGCTCCTACGAGCAGTACTTC. Translated, it gives CASSNPAGSYEQYF. The rearrangement joins TRBV2 to TRBJ2-5; D gene unclear. Near its end, the DNA agrees better with TRBJ2-7, so the J call may be wrong. Per germline, CDR1 SNHLY and CDR2 FYNNEI. This CDR3 has 14 residues.

The chain has TRBV7-2 and TRBJ2-1, with TRBD2 identical over 12 bases. CDR3 length: 16 amino acids. In germline, CDR1 is SGHTA, CDR2 FQGNSA. J lost 7 bases, V lost 0 bases, and 4 bases had no gene match. CDR3 protein: CASSLATSGRINEQFF. The DNA of the CDR3 is TGTGCCAGCAGCTTAGCAACTAGCGGGAGGATAAATGAGCAGTTCTTC.

The chain's CDR3 is CASGQAGHNEQFF. In DNA form, the CDR3 reads TGCGCCAGCGGACAGGCGGGTCACAATGAGCAGTTCTTC. The chain recombines TRBV10-2 with TRBJ2-1; 7 bases line up with TRBD1. V dropped 8 bases and J dropped 5; count of bases not matched to a gene: 6. Germline V gene lookup returns CDR1 WSHSY and CDR2 SAAADI. The CDR3 has 13 residues.

This clone appeared once. CDR3 bases: TGTGCCAGCGGCTCCAGCGGGAGAGGAGATACGCAGTATTTT. It encodes CASGSSGRGDTQYF. The rearrangement joins TRBV7-2 to TRBJ2-3, with 8 bases that match TRBD2. CDR3 length: 14 residues. Germline loops: CDR1 SGHTA, CDR2 FQGNSA. Trimming cost V 8 bases and J 5 bases; bases outside gene matches: 9.

This rearrangement joins TRBV7-2 to TRBJ1-3; D possibly corresponds to TRBD1 (6 bases). Between the trimmed V and J ends, which lost 5 bases and 4 bases, there was a span of 15 bases. Per germline, CDR1 SGHTA and CDR2 FQGNSA. CDR3 length: 15 residues. DNA of the CDR3: TGTGCCAGCAGCGCCGGGGGGGCATCAGGAAACACCATATATTTT. Protein: CASSAGGASGNTIYF.

This rearrangement joins TRBV19 to TRBJ2-1; TRBD1 matches 8 bases. CDR1 and CDR2 from the germline V gene are LNHDA and SQIVND (reference sequence). The CDR3 sequence is 13 residues long. After removal of 1 base from V and 8 bases from J, the junction contained 1 base not matched to a gene. Here the CDR3 DNA reads TGTGCCAGTAGTATAGCACAGGGGGATGAGCAGTTCTTC. Translated, it gives CASSIAQGDEQFF.

This clone was seen a single time. V is TRBV9 and J is TRBJ2-3; D may be TRBD2 (5 bases). The CDR3 has 16 residues. From germline, CDR1 is SGDLS and CDR2 YYNGEE. V lost 4 bases and J lost 1, with 16 bases in between. CDR3 coding DNA: TGTGCCAGCAGCCCCGGGGTTAGCTCGGGCACAGATACGCAGTATTTT. Translation: CASSPGVSSGTDTQYF.

The chain links TRBV5-1 to TRBJ2-2; 12 bases align to TRBD2. The CDR3 has 17 amino acids. V gave up 6 bases and J gave up 7 bases; unmatched junction bases: 13. CDR1 and CDR2 from the germline V gene are SGHRS and YFSETQ. The CDR3: CASTITGTSGSGGELFF. DNA of the CDR3: TGCGCCAGCACCATTACCGGGACTAGCGGGTCCGGCGGGGAGCTGTTTTTT.

The rearrangement joins TRBV18 to TRBJ2-7, with D possibly being TRBD1 (5 bases). V shed 1 base and J shed 3 bases, with 10 bases lying between them. The CDR3 is 14 residues long. Per the germline V gene, CDR1 is KGHSH and CDR2 is LQKENI. DNA for the CDR3: TGTGCCAGCTCACCACAAGGGGTTAGCTACGAGCAGTACTTC. Encoded protein: CASSPQGVSYEQYF.

J is TRBJ1-1 and V is TRBV11-2; D uncertain. The CDR3 length is 14 residues. The germline V gene has CDR1 SGHAT and CDR2 FQNNGV. The V end lost 5 bases, the J end lost 1 base, and 11 bases lay between the germline ends. Here the CDR3 reads CASSQAGWNTEAFF. CDR3 bases: TGTGCCAGCAGCCAGGCGGGGTGGAACACTGAAGCTTTCTTT.

J is TRBJ1-2 and V is TRBV27, with 8 positions matching TRBD1. This CDR3 is 15 amino acids long. Germline CDR1 and CDR2: MNHEY and SMNVEV (reference sequence). The ends lost 5 bases at V and 4 bases at J; junction bases unmatched: 9. CDR3 DNA sequence: TGTGCCAGCAGTATTTTGACAGGGGATAGCTATGGCTACACCTTC. Its protein product is CASSILTGDSYGYTF.

This chain joins TRBV6-5 and TRBJ2-2, with a tentative D call TRBD2 (5 bases). Looked up from germline, CDR1 is MNHEY and CDR2 is SVGAGI. This CDR3 has 16 amino acids. V was trimmed by 0 bases and J by 4 bases, leaving 12 bases between them. The CDR3 DNA follows: TGTGCCAGCAGTTACTCCCCCCCACGGGGCACCGGGGAGCTGTTTTTT. The encoded protein is CASSYSPPRGTGELFF.